One and the same sample provided the 14 T cell receptor beta chains below, sequenced in a study of blood T cell repertoires in COVID-19. Using immunoSEQ multiplex PCR, the repertoire was profiled, and TCRdb retains in-frame clones only, with some absent. The data hold around 150,000 clones, with about 88% observed a single time. Sequenced sample: peripheral blood. All receptors derive from a woman aged 55-70 years with COVID-19, enrolled during active disease.

This clone showed up just a few times. J is TRBJ2-1 and V is TRBV3-1 (or the pseudogene TRBV3-2), with a weak D call TRBD2 (6 bases). The V end lost 1 base, the J end lost 8 bases, and 15 bases lay between the germline ends. Germline-derived CDR1 and CDR2 are LGHDT and YNNKEL (reference sequence). The CDR3 covers 15 residues. The CDR3 is CASSQAFGSSDEQFF. In DNA, the CDR3 is TGTGCCAGCAGCCAAGCCTTCGGGAGTAGCGATGAGCAGTTCTTC.

This clone showed up just a few times. The CDR3 sequence is CSVEDPPGNTEAFF. CDR3 nucleotides: TGCAGCGTTGAAGATCCGCCAGGGAACACTGAAGCTTTCTTT. This chain links TRBV29-1 with TRBJ1-1; D is ambiguous. Trimming left V 0 bases short and J 1 base short, with 9 bases between. CDR3 size: 14 residues. Germline assignment: CDR1 SQVTM and CDR2 ANQGSEA.

This rearrangement joins TRBV25-1 to TRBJ2-3; the match to TRBD1 covers 10 bases. The junction had 10 bases not matched to a gene; V was cut back by 5 bases and J by 5 bases. Germline V lookup: CDR1 MGHDK, CDR2 SYGVNS. There are 16 residues in the CDR3. The CDR3 nucleotides read TGTGCCAGCAGTATCTCCGGGACAGGGGTTAGAGATACGCAGTATTTT. This gives the protein CASSISGTGVRDTQYF.

This chain links TRBV19 with TRBJ1-2, with 8 bases matching TRBD1. This CDR3 has 12 amino acids. CDR1 is LNHDA, CDR2 SQIVND, per germline (reference sequence). The V gene end was trimmed by 4 bases and the J gene end by 10 bases; junction bases not matched to a gene: 5. CDR3 nucleotides: TGTGCCAGTAGTACGTCGACAGGGGCCTACACCTTC. Translation: CASSTSTGAYTF.

The chain is built from TRBV3-1 (or the pseudogene TRBV3-2) and TRBJ2-1, with 9 bases that match TRBD2. Germline V CDR1 and CDR2: LGHDT, YNNKEL (reference sequence). V was pared by 1 base and J by 4 bases, with 5 bases of the junction left unmatched. The CDR3 is made up of 16 amino acids. The chain's CDR3 is CASSQGAGGGYNEQFF. CDR3 DNA sequence: TGTGCCAGCAGCCAAGGAGCGGGAGGAGGATACAATGAGCAGTTCTTC.

This clone was counted ten times or more. This chain connects TRBV18 to TRBJ1-1; D remains unclear. V was cut by 3 bases and J by 1 base, with 12 bases left in between. Germline assignment: CDR1 KGHSH and CDR2 LQKENI. The CDR3 has 15 amino acids. The CDR3: CASSPRPRPNTEAFF. The CDR3 DNA follows: TGTGCCAGCTCACCTCGACCGAGGCCGAACACTGAAGCTTTCTTT.

The chain uses TRBV7-9 and TRBJ1-1; TRBD1 agrees at 8 bases. V lost 2 bases, J lost 7 bases, and 9 bases stayed unmatched. The CDR3 consists of 15 residues. CDR1 and CDR2 from the germline V gene are SEHNR and FQNEAQ (reference sequence). For the CDR3, the DNA is TGTGCCAGCAGCTTACAAGACAGGGGCCTCCATGAAGCTTTCTTT. Encoded protein: CASSLQDRGLHEAFF. The variable domain in full, completed from reference TRBV7-9 and TRBJ1-1, reads DTGVSQNPRHKITKRGQNVTFRCDPISEHNRLYWYRQTLGQGPEFLTYFQNEAQLEKSRLLSDRFSAERPKGSFSTLEIQRTEQGDSAMYLCASSLQDRGLHEAFFGQGTRLTVV.

The V call is TRBV2, the J call TRBJ2-2, with 7 bases lining up with TRBD1. Germline V gene sequence: CDR1 SNHLY, CDR2 FYNNEI. V was clipped by 7 bases and J by 2 bases; unmatched bases: 10. CDR3 size: 16 residues. The CDR3 loop reads CASNAQGLVNTGELFF. Here the CDR3 DNA reads TGTGCCAGCAATGCACAGGGGTTGGTTAACACCGGGGAGCTGTTTTTT.

V usage is TRBV5-8 and J usage is TRBJ1-6; D possibly corresponds to TRBD1 (5 bases). Trimming cost V 7 bases and J 5 bases, with 13 bases left between them. The CDR3 length is 14 residues. Germline CDR1 is SGHTS and CDR2 is YDEGEE. In DNA, the CDR3 is TGTGCCAGCCAGGGCTGGGCGAATAATTCACCCCTCCACTTT. Translated, it gives CASQGWANNSPLHF.

The CDR3 loop reads CASSQEFGQWSSSYNSPLHF. Here the CDR3 DNA reads TGCGCCAGCAGCCAAGAATTTGGGCAGTGGTCGAGCTCCTATAATTCACCCCTCCACTTT. The chain joins TRBV4-1 to TRBJ1-6, with no clear D. Trimming removed 0 bases at V and 0 bases at J, with 18 bases between. Germline assignment: CDR1 MGHRA and CDR2 YSYEKL. The CDR3 is 20 residues long.

This rearrangement joins TRBV5-6 to TRBJ2-2; the match to TRBD1 covers 9 bases. This CDR3 has 18 residues. V shed 4 bases and J 1 base; nucleotides not matched to a gene: 11. The germline V gene encodes CDR1 SGHDT and CDR2 YYEEEE. The chain's CDR3 is CASSLVPPGQGNTGELFF. CDR3 in DNA: TGTGCCAGCAGCCTAGTACCCCCGGGACAGGGGAACACCGGGGAGCTGTTTTTT.

The CDR3 region is CASGLVRSFMNTEAFF. The DNA for the CDR3 is TGTGCTAGTGGTTTGGTACGGAGCTTCATGAACACTGAAGCTTTCTTT. This chain connects TRBV12-5 to TRBJ1-1; D is unclear. The germline gives CDR1 LGHNT, CDR2 FRNRAP. CDR3 length equals 16 residues. Trimming took 0 bases from V and 0 from J, leaving 11 bases between them. The entire variable domain, with the rest obtained from reference TRBV12-5 and TRBJ1-1, is as follows: DARVTQTPRHKVTEMGQEVTMRCQPILGHNTVFWYRQTMMQGLELLAYFRNRAPLDDSGMPKDRFSAEMPDATLATLKIQPSEPRDSAVYFCASGLVRSFMNTEAFFGQGTRLTVV.

The rearrangement joins TRBV6-6 to TRBJ1-4; 10 bases line up with TRBD1. With 5 bases clipped from V and 7 bases from J, the junction kept 4 bases outside the gene matches. CDR3 length: 14 amino acids. Germline-derived CDR1 and CDR2 are MNHNY and SVGAGI (reference sequence). The CDR3 protein is CASSRQGASEKLFF. In DNA form, the CDR3 reads TGTGCCAGCAGTCGACAGGGGGCGAGTGAAAAACTGTTTTTT.

V gene TRBV7-9 combines with J gene TRBJ2-1, with TRBD2 matching over 10 bases. The germline V gene has CDR1 SEHNR and CDR2 FQNEAQ (reference sequence). V was clipped by 4 bases and J by 0 bases; unmatched bases: 12. The CDR3 totals 19 residues. This chain's CDR3 is CASSSPRLAGLFSYNEQFF. CDR3 coding DNA: TGTGCCAGCAGCTCCCCCCGACTAGCGGGCCTGTTCTCCTACAATGAGCAGTTCTTC.